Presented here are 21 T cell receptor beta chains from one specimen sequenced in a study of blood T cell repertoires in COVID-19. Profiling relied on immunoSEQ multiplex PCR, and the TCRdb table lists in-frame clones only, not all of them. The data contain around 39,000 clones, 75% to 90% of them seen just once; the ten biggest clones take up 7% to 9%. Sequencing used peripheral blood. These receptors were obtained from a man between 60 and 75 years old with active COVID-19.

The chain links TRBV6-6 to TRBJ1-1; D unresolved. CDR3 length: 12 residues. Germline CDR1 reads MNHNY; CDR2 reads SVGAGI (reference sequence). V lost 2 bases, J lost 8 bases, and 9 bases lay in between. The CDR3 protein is CASSYVAEEAFF. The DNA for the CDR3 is TGTGCCAGCAGTTACGTGGCAGAAGAAGCTTTCTTT.

In nucleotides, the CDR3 is TGTGCCAGCAGCGTCGGACAGACGGTGAATGAGCAGTTCTTC. It is translated as CASSVGQTVNEQFF. The chain is built from TRBV5-4 and TRBJ2-1; D is possibly TRBD1 (6 bases). The CDR3 extends over 14 amino acids. The germline gives CDR1 SGHNT, CDR2 YYREEE (reference sequence). V lost 4 bases and J lost 7, with 15 bases in between.

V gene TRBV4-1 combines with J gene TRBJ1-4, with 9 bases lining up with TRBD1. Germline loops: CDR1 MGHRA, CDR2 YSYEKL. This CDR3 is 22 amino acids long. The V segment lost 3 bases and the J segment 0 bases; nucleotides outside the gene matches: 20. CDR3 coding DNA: TGCGCCAGCAGCCAGAAATTGTCCTCGTCGACAGGGGGATATGCAACTAATGAAAAACTGTTTTTT. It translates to CASSQKLSSSTGGYATNEKLFF.

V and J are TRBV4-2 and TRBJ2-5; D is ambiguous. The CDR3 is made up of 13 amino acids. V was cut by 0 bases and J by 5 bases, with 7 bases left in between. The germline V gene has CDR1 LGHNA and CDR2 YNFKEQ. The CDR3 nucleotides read TGTGCCAGCAGCCAAGAGAGGTGGGAGACCCAGTACTTC. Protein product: CASSQERWETQYF.

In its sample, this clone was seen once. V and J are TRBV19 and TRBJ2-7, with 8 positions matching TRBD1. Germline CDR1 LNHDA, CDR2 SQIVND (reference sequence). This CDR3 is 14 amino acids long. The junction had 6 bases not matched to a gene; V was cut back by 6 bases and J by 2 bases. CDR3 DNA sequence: TGTGCCAGTAGGACGACAGGGGACACCTACGAGCAGTACTTC. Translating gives CASRTTGDTYEQYF.

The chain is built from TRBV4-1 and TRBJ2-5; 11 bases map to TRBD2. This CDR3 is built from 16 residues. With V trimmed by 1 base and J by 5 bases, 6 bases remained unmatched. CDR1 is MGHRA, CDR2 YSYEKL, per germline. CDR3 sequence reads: CASSQGGTSGGETQYF. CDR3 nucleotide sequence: TGCGCCAGCAGCCAAGGGGGGACTAGCGGTGGGGAGACCCAGTACTTC.

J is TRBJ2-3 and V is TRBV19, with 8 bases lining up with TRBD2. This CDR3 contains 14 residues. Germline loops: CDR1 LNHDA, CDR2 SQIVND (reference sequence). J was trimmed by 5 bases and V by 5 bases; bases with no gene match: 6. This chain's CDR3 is CASSLSGRQDTQYF. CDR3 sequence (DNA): TGTGCCAGTAGTTTGAGCGGGAGACAAGATACGCAGTATTTT.

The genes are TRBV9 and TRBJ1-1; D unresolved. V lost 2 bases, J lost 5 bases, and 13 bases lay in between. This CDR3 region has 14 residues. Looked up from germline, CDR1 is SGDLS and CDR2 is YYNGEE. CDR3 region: CASSVEGDFTEAFF. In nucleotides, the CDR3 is TGTGCCAGCAGCGTCGAGGGAGACTTTACTGAAGCTTTCTTT.

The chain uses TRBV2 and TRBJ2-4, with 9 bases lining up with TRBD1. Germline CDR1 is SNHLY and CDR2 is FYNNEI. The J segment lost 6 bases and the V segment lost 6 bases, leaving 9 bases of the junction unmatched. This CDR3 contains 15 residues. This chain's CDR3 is CASSPPGQGTNIQYF. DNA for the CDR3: TGTGCCAGCAGCCCGCCGGGACAGGGAACAAACATTCAGTACTTC.

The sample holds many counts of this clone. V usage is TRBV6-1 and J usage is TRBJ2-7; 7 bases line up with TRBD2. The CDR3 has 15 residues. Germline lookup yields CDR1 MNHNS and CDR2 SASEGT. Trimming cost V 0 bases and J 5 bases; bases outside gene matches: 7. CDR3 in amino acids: CASSEALAGVHEQYF. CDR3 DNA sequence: TGTGCCAGCAGTGAAGCGCTCGCGGGAGTCCACGAGCAGTACTTC.

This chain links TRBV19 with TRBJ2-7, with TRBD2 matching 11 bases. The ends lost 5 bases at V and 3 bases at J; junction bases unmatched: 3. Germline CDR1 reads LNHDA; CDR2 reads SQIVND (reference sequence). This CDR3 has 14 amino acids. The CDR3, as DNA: TGTGCCAGTAGTCTAGGGACTAGCGGCTACGAGCAGTACTTC. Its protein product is CASSLGTSGYEQYF.

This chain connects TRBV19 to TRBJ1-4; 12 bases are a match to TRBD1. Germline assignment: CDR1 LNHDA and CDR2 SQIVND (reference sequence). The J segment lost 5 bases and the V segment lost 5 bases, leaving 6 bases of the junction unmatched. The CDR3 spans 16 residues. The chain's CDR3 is CASSFPGTGGNEKLFF. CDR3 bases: TGTGCCAGTAGTTTCCCAGGGACAGGGGGCAATGAAAAACTGTTTTTT.

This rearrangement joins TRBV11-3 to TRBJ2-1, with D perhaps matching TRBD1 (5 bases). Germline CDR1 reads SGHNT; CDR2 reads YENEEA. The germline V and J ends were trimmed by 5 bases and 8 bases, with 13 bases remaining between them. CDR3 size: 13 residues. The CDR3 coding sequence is TGTGCCAGCAGCCTGGGGTTAGGGGATGAGCAGTTCTTC. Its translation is CASSLGLGDEQFF.

The CDR3 is CASSFRTRTSWNTQYF. CDR3 bases: TGTGCCAGCAGTTTCCGGACGCGGACTAGCTGGAATACGCAGTATTTT. This sequence joins TRBV27 and TRBJ2-3, with 8 bases identical to TRBD2. The CDR3 covers 16 residues. The germline V gene has CDR1 MNHEY and CDR2 SMNVEV (reference sequence). The junction had 12 bases not matched to a gene; V was cut back by 3 bases and J by 7 bases.

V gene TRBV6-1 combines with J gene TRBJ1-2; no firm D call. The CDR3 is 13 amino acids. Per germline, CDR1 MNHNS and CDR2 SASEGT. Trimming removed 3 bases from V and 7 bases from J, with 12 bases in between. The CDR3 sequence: CASSDGEASGYTF. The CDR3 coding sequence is TGTGCCAGCAGTGACGGGGAGGCGAGTGGCTACACCTTC.

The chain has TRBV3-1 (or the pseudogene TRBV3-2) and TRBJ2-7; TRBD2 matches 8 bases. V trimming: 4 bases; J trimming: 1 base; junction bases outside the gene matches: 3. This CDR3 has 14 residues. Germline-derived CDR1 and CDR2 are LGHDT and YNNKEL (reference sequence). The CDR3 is CASSRAGASYEQYF. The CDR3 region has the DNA TGTGCCAGCAGCCGAGCGGGAGCTTCCTACGAGCAGTACTTC.

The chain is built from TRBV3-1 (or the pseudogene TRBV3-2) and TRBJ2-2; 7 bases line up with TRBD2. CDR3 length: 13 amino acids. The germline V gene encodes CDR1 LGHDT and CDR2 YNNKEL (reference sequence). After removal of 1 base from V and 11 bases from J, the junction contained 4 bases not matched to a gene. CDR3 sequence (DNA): TGTGCCAGCAGCCAAGTTCGCGGGAGAGAGCTGTTTTTT. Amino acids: CASSQVRGRELFF.

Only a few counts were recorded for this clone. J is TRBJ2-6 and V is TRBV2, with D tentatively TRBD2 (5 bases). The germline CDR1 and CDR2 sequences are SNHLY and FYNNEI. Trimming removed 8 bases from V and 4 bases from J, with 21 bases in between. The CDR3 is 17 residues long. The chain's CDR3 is CASVPSAAPSGANVLTF. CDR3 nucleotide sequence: TGTGCCAGCGTCCCTTCGGCGGCTCCTAGCGGGGCCAACGTCCTGACTTTC.

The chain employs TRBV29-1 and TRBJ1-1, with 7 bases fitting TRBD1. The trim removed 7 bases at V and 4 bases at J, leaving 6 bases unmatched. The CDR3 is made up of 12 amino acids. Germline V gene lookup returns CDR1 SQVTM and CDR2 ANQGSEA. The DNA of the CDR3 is TGCAGCGCACCCAGACAGGGCACTGAAGCTTTCTTT. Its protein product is CSAPRQGTEAFF.

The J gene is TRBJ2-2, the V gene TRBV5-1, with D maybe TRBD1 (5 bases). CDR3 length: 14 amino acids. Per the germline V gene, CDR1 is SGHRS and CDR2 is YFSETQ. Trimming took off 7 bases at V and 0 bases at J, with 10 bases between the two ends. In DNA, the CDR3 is TGCGCCAGCGAAGACAGTACGAACACCGGGGAGCTGTTTTTT. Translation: CASEDSTNTGELFF.

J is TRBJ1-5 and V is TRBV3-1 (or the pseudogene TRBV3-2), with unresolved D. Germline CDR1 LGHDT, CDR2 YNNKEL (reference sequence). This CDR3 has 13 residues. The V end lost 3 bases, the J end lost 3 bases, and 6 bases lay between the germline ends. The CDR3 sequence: CASSQADNQPQHF. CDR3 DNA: TGTGCCAGCAGCCAGGCAGACAATCAGCCCCAGCATTTT.